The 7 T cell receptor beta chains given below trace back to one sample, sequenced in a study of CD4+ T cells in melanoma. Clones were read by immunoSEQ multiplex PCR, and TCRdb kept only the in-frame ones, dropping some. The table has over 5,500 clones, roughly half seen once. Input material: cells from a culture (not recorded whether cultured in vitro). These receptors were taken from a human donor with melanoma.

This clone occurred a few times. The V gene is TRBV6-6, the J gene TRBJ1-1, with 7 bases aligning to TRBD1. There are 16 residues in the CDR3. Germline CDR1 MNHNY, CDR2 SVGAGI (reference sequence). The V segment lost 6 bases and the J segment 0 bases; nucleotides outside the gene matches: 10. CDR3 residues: CASSHSRTGLNTEAFF. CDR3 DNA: TGTGCCAGCAGCCATTCCCGGACAGGCTTGAACACTGAAGCTTTCTTT.

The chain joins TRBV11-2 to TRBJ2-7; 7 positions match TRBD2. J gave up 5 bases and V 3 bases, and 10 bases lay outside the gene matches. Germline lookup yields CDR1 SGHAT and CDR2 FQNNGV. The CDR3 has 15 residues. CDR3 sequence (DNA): TGTGCCAGCAGCTTGGGCCACGGACGGGGGGACGAGCAGTACTTC. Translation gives CASSLGHGRGDEQYF.

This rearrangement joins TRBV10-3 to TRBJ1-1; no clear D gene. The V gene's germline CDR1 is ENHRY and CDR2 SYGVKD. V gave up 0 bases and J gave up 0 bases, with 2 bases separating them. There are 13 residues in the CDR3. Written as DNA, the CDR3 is TGTGCCATCAGTGAGTCGGTGAACACTGAAGCTTTCTTT. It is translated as CAISESVNTEAFF.

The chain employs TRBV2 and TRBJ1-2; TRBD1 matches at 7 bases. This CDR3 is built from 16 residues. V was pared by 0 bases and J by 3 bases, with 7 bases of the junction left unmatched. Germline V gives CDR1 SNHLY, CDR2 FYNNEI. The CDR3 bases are TGTGCCAGCAGTGAAGCGGAGACAGGGTATCACTATGGCTACACCTTC. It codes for CASSEAETGYHYGYTF.

CDR3 loop: CASSLDSEDTEAFF. The CDR3 DNA sequence: TGCGCCAGCAGCTTGGATTCGGAGGACACTGAAGCTTTCTTT. The chain carries TRBV5-1 and TRBJ1-1; D is unresolved. The CDR3 is made up of 14 amino acids. The ends were cut back, 0 bases at V and 3 bases at J, with 9 bases in the middle. The germline V gene has CDR1 SGHRS and CDR2 YFSETQ.

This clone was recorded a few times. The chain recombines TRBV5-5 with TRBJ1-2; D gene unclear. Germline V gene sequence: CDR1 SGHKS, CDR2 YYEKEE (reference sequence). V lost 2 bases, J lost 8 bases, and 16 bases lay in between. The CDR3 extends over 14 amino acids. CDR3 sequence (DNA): TGTGCCAGCAGCTTTGATCCGGTTTCGAGCGGCTACACCTTC. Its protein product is CASSFDPVSSGYTF.

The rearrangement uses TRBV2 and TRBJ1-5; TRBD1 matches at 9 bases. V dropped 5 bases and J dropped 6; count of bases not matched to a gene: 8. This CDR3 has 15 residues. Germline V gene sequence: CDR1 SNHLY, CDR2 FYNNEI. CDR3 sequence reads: CASSKLMGQGQPQHF. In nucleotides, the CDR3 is TGTGCCAGCAGTAAGCTGATGGGACAGGGTCAGCCCCAGCATTTT.